This is a list of T cell receptor beta chains from one sample in a study of T cell changes during pregnancy in multiple sclerosis. The data were produced by immunoSEQ multiplex PCR, yet TCRdb's version contains in-frame clones alone and is incomplete. The sample shows approximately 100,000 clones, 92% of them seen only once. Material: peripheral blood, obtained after pregnancy. The receptor source for this set is a female donor with multiple sclerosis, enrolled in a pregnancy study. The CDR3 runs from the conserved cysteine through the conserved F or W. Fields, in order: D gene, J gene, clone size, V gene, CDR3 DNA, CDR3 protein. The D gene is left open where the match is weak. Only part of the rows carry a size: once, few, many, or a class if the clone is expanded.

d_gene: -; j_gene: TRBJ2-2; abundance: -; v_gene: TRBV5-1; CDR3nt: TGCGCCAGCAGCCCGTTGTCCGGTCCCGGGGAGCTGTTTTTT; CDR3aa: CASSPLSGPGELFF
d_gene: -; j_gene: TRBJ2-7; abundance: -; v_gene: TRBV5-1; CDR3nt: TGCGCCAGCAGCCCCCCCTTGAGCTTCCACGAGCAGTACTTC; CDR3aa: CASSPPLSFHEQYF
d_gene: -; j_gene: TRBJ1-1; abundance: -; v_gene: TRBV5-1; CDR3nt: TGCGCCAGCAGCTCTGCCCAGGTCCCCGCTGAAGCTTTCTTT; CDR3aa: CASSSAQVPAEAFF
d_gene: -; j_gene: TRBJ2-7; abundance: -; v_gene: TRBV6-5; CDR3nt: TGTGCCAGCAGTGCCCCTCAGGGGAGCCAGTACTTC; CDR3aa: CASSAPQGSQYF
d_gene: -; j_gene: TRBJ2-7; abundance: -; v_gene: TRBV28; CDR3nt: TGTGCCAGCTGTGGCTCGACCTACGAGCAGTACTTC; CDR3aa: CASCGSTYEQYF
d_gene: -; j_gene: TRBJ1-4; abundance: -; v_gene: TRBV6-5; CDR3nt: TGTGCCAGCAGTGAACAGGGCTGGGGTGAAAAACTGTTTTTT; CDR3aa: CASSEQGWGEKLFF
d_gene: TRBD1; j_gene: TRBJ1-5; abundance: once; v_gene: TRBV19; CDR3nt: TGTGCCAGTAGTATAACAGGGGGCAGCCAGCCCCAGCATTTT; CDR3aa: CASSITGGSQPQHF
d_gene: -; j_gene: TRBJ1-1; abundance: -; v_gene: TRBV10-1; CDR3nt: TGCGCCAGCAGTGAGAGGGGGGGTCAGGAGATACTTAACCCTTTGAACACTGAAGCTTTCTTT; CDR3aa: CASSERGGQEILNPLNTEAFF
d_gene: -; j_gene: TRBJ1-1; abundance: -; v_gene: TRBV19; CDR3nt: TGTGCCAGCCAAAAGGCGAGGGCTGAAGCTTTCTTT; CDR3aa: CASQKARAEAFF
d_gene: TRBD2; j_gene: TRBJ2-3; abundance: -; v_gene: TRBV19; CDR3nt: TGTGCCTCGAAACTAGCGGCCGGCACAGATACGCAGTATTTT; CDR3aa: CASKLAAGTDTQYF
d_gene: TRBD1; j_gene: TRBJ2-7; abundance: -; v_gene: TRBV7-9; CDR3nt: TGTGCCAGCAGCTTAAGGGCGGGACAGGAGCTCTACGAGCAGTACTTC; CDR3aa: CASSLRAGQELYEQYF
d_gene: -; j_gene: TRBJ1-1; abundance: -; v_gene: TRBV5-1; CDR3nt: TGCGCCAGCAGCTCTCCCGGGACAAAGAGGACTGAAGCTTTCTTT; CDR3aa: CASSSPGTKRTEAFF